This T cell receptor (beta chain) appears in the sequencing data of a study of T cells in Graves' hyperthyroidism and ophthalmopathy. Overall study: Blood was drawn when the patient was first diagnosed and still untreated.

RNA transcripts gave rise to amplified TCR beta CDR3 regions. Carried out on the TCR CDR3, a first-round RT-PCR used the HTBI primer set. Via MiXCR, TCRdb re-called the multiplex PCR reads, giving one row per CDR3 protein. Of some 720,000 distinct CDR3 sequences listed, roughly 15% were seen once; the top ten hold about 8.4%. This clonotype was counted between two and nine times. Newly diagnosed hyperthyroidism, duration under 2 months, in patients aged 18 to 65. Investigators excluded patients with uncontrolled infection, other autoimmune disease, pregnancy or lactation. Sequenced input: blood. This receptor was taken from a man aged 18-30 years with Graves' hyperthyroidism.

CDR3 coding DNA: TGTGCCAGCAGCACGGACATCACAGATACGCAGTATTTT. Amino acids: CASSTDITDTQYF. This chain uses TRBV5-5 with TRBJ2-3; weak D call: TRBD1 (5 bases). Trimming took 4 bases from V and 2 from J, leaving 8 bases between them. Germline CDR1 and CDR2: SGHKS and YYEKEE (reference sequence). The CDR3 is 13 residues long.